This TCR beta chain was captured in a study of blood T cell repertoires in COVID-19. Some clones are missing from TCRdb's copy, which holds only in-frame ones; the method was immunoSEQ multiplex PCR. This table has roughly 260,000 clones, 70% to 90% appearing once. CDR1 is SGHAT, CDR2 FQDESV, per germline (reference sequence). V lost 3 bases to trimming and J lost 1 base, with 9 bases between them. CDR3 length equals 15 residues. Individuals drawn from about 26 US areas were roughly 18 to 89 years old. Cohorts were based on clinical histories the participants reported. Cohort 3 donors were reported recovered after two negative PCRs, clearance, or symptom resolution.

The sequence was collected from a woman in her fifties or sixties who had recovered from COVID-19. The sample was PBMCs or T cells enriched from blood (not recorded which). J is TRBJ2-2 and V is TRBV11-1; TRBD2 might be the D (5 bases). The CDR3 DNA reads TGTGCCAGCAGCTTCGGGCGGGTGAACACCGGGGAGCTGTTTTTT. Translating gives CASSFGRVNTGELFF.